This T cell receptor beta chain came from a study of blood T cells in healthy people across ages. Study-level points and caveats: Without sorted subsets, naive and antigen-experienced compartments could not be conclusively compared. With donor CMV status unknown, expanded clonotype changes were possibly confounded.

To note about this clonotype: What it binds is unknown.

A sample-barcoded 5' primer and a J-beta primer mix were used in a second PCR of roughly 7 to 11 cycles. Via MiXCR, TCRdb re-called the 5' RACE reads, giving one row per CDR3 protein. The table records about 760,000 distinct CDR3 sequences, about 25% of them present only once. These data were also filed under a second study, of T cells of mothers and their children.

The TCR comes from a boy aged 5-17 years in good health. The material sequenced was blood.

The CDR3 sequence: CASSPPLEAYEQYF. CDR3 sequence (DNA): TGTGCCAGCAGCCCCCCTCTTGAAGCCTACGAGCAGTACTTC. V usage is TRBV7-9 and J usage is TRBJ2-7; D is uncertain. The CDR3 totals 14 residues. Germline CDR1 and CDR2: SEHNR and FQNEAQ (reference sequence). V lost 5 bases to trimming and J lost 2 bases, with 13 bases between them.